These 14 T cell receptor beta chains originate from one sample sequenced in a study of T cells in women clearing cervical HPV infection. The repertoire was sequenced with immunoSEQ multiplex PCR; TCRdb's copy has only in-frame clones and lacks some. This sample lists about 30,000 clones; its ten largest clones have 3.5%. Sequencing input: blood buffy coat. Receptors were obtained from a woman aged 18-70 years with a cervical HPV16 infection that either progressed to CIN3+ or cleared (not recorded which).

With regard to this clone: The CDR3 goes on 3 residues after the read ends, and that part is filled in from the germline J gene. This sequence joins TRBV6-2 or TRBV6-3 and TRBJ1-2; TRBD1 aligns across 10 bases. This CDR3 has 12 amino acids. J lost 4 bases, V lost 8 bases, and 1 base had no gene match. CDR1 is MNHEY and CDR2 is SVGEGT in the germline V gene. CDR3 loop: CASRDRGYGYTF. Partial CDR3 DNA: TGTGCCAGCCGGGACAGGGGCTATGGC.

CDR3 DNA, as far as it was read: TGTGCCAGCGGCAGGGTAGTCGCCGGGGAG. Translating gives CASGRVVAGE. From start to end, the CDR3 is CASGRVVAGELFF. V is TRBV5-6 and J is TRBJ2-2; perhaps TRBD1 as D (5 bases). The CDR3 end is not reached by the read, which stops 3 residues before it; the germline J gene fills it in. CDR3 length: 13 residues. Germline CDR1 and CDR2: SGHDT and YYEEEE. V was trimmed by 7 bases and J by 6 bases, leaving 13 bases between them.

As regards this clone: The CDR3 end is not reached by the read, which stops 3 residues before it; the germline J gene fills it in. The V and J genes are TRBV7-8 and TRBJ2-7; either TRBD1 or TRBD2 may supply D (5 bases each). Between the trimmed V and J ends, which lost 1 base and 5 bases, there was a span of 15 bases. From germline, CDR1 is SGHVS and CDR2 FQNEAQ. This CDR3 is 15 amino acids long. The CDR3 reads CASSLGDSRGDEQYF. The sequenced part of the CDR3 DNA is TGTGCCAGCAGCTTAGGAGACAGTAGGGGAGACGAG.

Regarding this clone: From the germline J gene comes the end of the CDR3, since the read stops 3 residues before it. V and J are TRBV20-1 and TRBJ1-4, with D possibly matching TRBD1 (5 bases). The CDR3 is 15 amino acids. V lost 2 bases, J lost 7 bases, and 17 bases lay in between. The germline CDR1 and CDR2 sequences are DFQATT and SNEGSKA (reference sequence). The CDR3 here is CSARSLGGGSEKLFF. The sequenced CDR3 bases are TGCAGTGCTAGAAGTCTCGGGGGAGGCAGTGAAAAA.

The CDR3 bases that were read are TGTGCCAGCAGTGGTCCTAGCGATACATACAATGAC. As protein: CASSGPSDTYND. The full CDR3 protein is CASSGPSDTYNDYTF. The chain has TRBV2 and TRBJ1-2; D remains ambiguous. Coverage ceases 3 residues before the CDR3 finishes, and the germline J gene fills in the end. There are 15 residues in the CDR3. CDR1 is SNHLY, CDR2 FYNNEI, per germline. Variable domain in full (rest from reference TRBV2 and TRBJ1-2): EPEVTQTPSHQVTQMGQEVILRCVPISNHLYFYWYRQILGQKVEFLVSFYNNEISEKSEIFDDQFSVERPDGSNFTLKIRSTKLEDSAMYFCASSGPSDTYNDYTFGSGTRLTVV.

For this clone: The read terminates 3 residues ahead of where the CDR3 ends, so the germline J gene completes it. This chain uses TRBV6-2 or TRBV6-3 with TRBJ2-1, with D perhaps TRBD2 (6 bases). This CDR3 is 17 amino acids long. Germline assignment: CDR1 MNHEY and CDR2 SVGEGT. The V end was cut by 3 bases, the J end by 2 bases, with 17 bases between. The CDR3 sequence is CASSYNRLASTYNEQFF. The CDR3 bases that were read are TGTGCCAGCAGTTATAATCGGCTAGCGAGTACCTACAATGAG.

Of note for this clone: The sequenced fragment ends 3 residues before the CDR3 boundary, so the rest is inferred from the germline J gene. J is TRBJ2-1 and V is TRBV19; the match to TRBD2 covers 13 bases. The CDR3 is 14 residues long. Germline lookup yields CDR1 LNHDA and CDR2 SQIVND (reference sequence). Unmatched junction bases numbered 3, after V lost 4 bases and J lost 9 bases. The CDR3 reads CASSKTSGRREQFF. Partial CDR3 DNA: TGTGCCAGTAGTAAGACTAGCGGGAGGCGTGAG.

Of note for this clone: The read falls 3 residues short of the CDR3 end, and the missing part is taken from the germline J gene. This chain links TRBV19 with TRBJ1-2, with 8 bases aligning to TRBD1. The CDR3 is made up of 14 amino acids. The V and J ends lost 6 bases and 5 bases, in that order; junction bases with no gene match: 8. Germline-derived CDR1 and CDR2 are LNHDA and SQIVND (reference sequence). The covered CDR3 bases are TGTGCCAGTAGCCCTGACAGGGGTAGATATGGC. Translating gives CASSPDRGRYG. The full CDR3 protein reads CASSPDRGRYGYTF.

Details on this clone: Read coverage stops 3 residues before the CDR3 terminus; the germline J gene supplies the remainder. J is TRBJ2-3 and V is TRBV5-5, with D possibly matching TRBD2 (6 bases). The CDR3 has 15 amino acids. Germline V CDR1 and CDR2: SGHKS, YYEKEE (reference sequence). Trimming left V 4 bases short and J 0 bases short, with 12 bases between. The CDR3 loop reads CASSPDGGSTDTQYF. The CDR3 DNA, read in part, is TGTGCCAGCAGCCCGGACGGGGGAAGCACAGATACG.

With regard to this clone: Read sequence stops 3 residues before the CDR3 end, and the germline J gene provides the missing end. The V gene is TRBV6-1, the J gene TRBJ2-7; TRBD2 agrees at 12 bases. CDR1 is MNHNS and CDR2 is SASEGT in the germline V gene. The junction had 8 bases not matched to a gene; V was cut back by 3 bases and J by 5 bases. This CDR3 is 16 amino acids long. The CDR3: CASSELAGGPSNEQYF. The CDR3 DNA, read in part, is TGTGCCAGCAGTGAGCTAGCGGGAGGGCCGAGCAACGAG.

To note about this clone: The read falls 3 residues short of the CDR3 end, and the missing part is taken from the germline J gene. The chain recombines TRBV2 with TRBJ2-3, with a weak D call TRBD2 (5 bases). This CDR3 contains 13 residues. V shed 2 bases and J shed 5 bases, with 8 bases lying between them. Per germline, CDR1 SNHLY and CDR2 FYNNEI. This CDR3 reads CASSENSEDTQYF. The CDR3 bases that were read are TGTGCCAGCAGTGAAAATAGCGAAGATACG.

A remark on this clone: The read finishes 3 residues shy of the CDR3 end, and the germline J gene is used to complete it. The gene calls are TRBV20-1 and TRBJ1-1, with D perhaps TRBD1 (5 bases). The CDR3 length is 14 residues. The V gene's germline CDR1 is DFQATT and CDR2 SNEGSKA (reference sequence). CDR3 residues: CSARDSQGLKGAFF. CDR3 DNA, as far as it was read: TGCAGTGCTAGAGATTCTCAGGGTTTAAAGGGA.

A word on this clone: The read falls 3 residues short of the CDR3 end, and the missing part is taken from the germline J gene. The chain carries TRBV19 and TRBJ2-7; 14 bases agree with TRBD2. Per germline, CDR1 LNHDA and CDR2 SQIVND (reference sequence). This CDR3 is 17 amino acids long. V gave up 7 bases and J gave up 5 bases; unmatched junction bases: 13. CDR3 sequence reads: CASTRSPGLAGGNEQYF. CDR3 DNA (partial): TGTGCCAGTACCCGATCCCCAGGACTAGCGGGAGGTAACGAG.

Of note for this clone: The missing CDR3 end, 3 residues past where the read stops, is filled in from the germline J gene. This sequence joins TRBV2 and TRBJ1-1; D perhaps matches TRBD1 (5 bases). V was cut by 6 bases and J by 5 bases, with 13 bases left in between. Looked up from germline, CDR1 is SNHLY and CDR2 is FYNNEI. CDR3 length equals 13 residues. CDR3 DNA (partial): TGTGCCAGCAGCCAGAGGGGCGGAACTGAA. Amino acid sequence: CASSQRGGTE. The CDR3, in full, reads CASSQRGGTEAFF.